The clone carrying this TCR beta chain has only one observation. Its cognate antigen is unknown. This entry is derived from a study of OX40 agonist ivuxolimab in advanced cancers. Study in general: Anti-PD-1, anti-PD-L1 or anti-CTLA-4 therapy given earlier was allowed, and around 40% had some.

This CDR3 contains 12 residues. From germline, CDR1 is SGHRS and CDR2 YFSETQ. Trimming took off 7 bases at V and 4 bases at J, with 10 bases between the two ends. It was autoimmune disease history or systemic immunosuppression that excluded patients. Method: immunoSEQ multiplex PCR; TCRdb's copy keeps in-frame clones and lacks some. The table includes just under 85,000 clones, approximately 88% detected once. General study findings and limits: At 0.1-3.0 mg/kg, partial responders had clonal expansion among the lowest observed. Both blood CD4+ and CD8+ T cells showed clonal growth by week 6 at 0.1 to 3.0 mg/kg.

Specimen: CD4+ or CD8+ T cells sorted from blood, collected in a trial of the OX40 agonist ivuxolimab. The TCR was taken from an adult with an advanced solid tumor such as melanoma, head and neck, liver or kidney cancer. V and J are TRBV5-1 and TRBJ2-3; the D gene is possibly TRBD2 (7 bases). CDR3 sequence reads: CASGEGADTQYF. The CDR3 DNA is TGCGCCAGCGGGGAGGGGGCAGATACGCAGTATTTT.